The rows below give T cell receptor beta chains drawn from one sample of a study of human T cells and chemical hapten exposure. TCRdb recomputed calls from the RACE reads with MiXCR, one row per CDR3 protein. The sample shows over 100,000 distinct CDR3 sequences, about 9.4% of them seen only once. Specimen: whole blood. The source of these receptors is a male donor in good health. Some clones in this sample may be carry-over from other donors' samples. Each CDR3 is given with its conserved first and last residue. The D gene is left open where the match is weak. Clone size is stated in some rows and not others, as once, few, many or a class when expanded.

D	V	size	J	DNA	CDR3
TRBD2	TRBV12-5	-	TRBJ2-7	TGTGCTAGTGGTTTGGGCTACCCCGGGACTAGCGTCTACGAGCAGTACTTC	CASGLGYPGTSVYEQYF
TRBD2	TRBV29-1	-	TRBJ2-1	TGCAGCGTTGGCAGGACTAGCGGGATATATGAGCAGTTCTTC	CSVGRTSGIYEQFF
-	TRBV6-5	-	TRBJ2-5	TGTGCCAGCAGGCTTACCCGGACGCGAGCTGGGGAGACCCAGTACTTC	CASRLTRTRAGETQYF
TRBD2	TRBV7-2	many	TRBJ2-7	TGTGCCAGCAGCCTAACTAGCGGGGGGGCCTACGAGCAGTACTTC	CASSLTSGGAYEQYF
TRBD2	TRBV6-2/TRBV6-3	-	TRBJ2-3	TGTGCCAGCAGTTACCCCTTAGCGGGGGGGGCGGGCACAGATACGCAGTATTTT	CASSYPLAGGAGTDTQYF
-	TRBV5-1	few	TRBJ2-4	TGCGCCAGCAGCTTGTCCAGGTTCACGGCCAAAAACATTCAGTACTTC	CASSLSRFTAKNIQYF
-	TRBV7-9	many	TRBJ1-1	TGTGCCACCAGATTGCCCCCCATGAACACTGAAGCTTTCTTT	CATRLPPMNTEAFF
-	TRBV5-6	-	TRBJ2-7	TGTGCCAGCAGCTTGAGGTGGCCCGAGGCGTTCTACGAGCAGTACTTC	CASSLRWPEAFYEQYF
-	TRBV6-4	-	TRBJ2-7	TGTGCCAGCCAAAATGGAGGGGCAGGTCCCTCCTACGAGCAGTACTTC	CASQNGGAGPSYEQYF
-	TRBV5-5	many	TRBJ2-3	TGTGCCAGCAGCTTGGCAGTCACAGATACGCAGTATTTT	CASSLAVTDTQYF
-	TRBV7-9	many	TRBJ1-6	TGTGCCAGCAGCGCCTCTAGCACAGTCTATAATTCACCCCTCCACTTT	CASSASSTVYNSPLHF